The following is a TCR beta chain sequence with its context. This clone was observed a handful of times. There is no known antigen for this receptor. No much larger clone exists at a distance of one base, and base qualities are not known. The CDR3 sequence holds 17 residues, the cysteine and phenylalanine included. The only DNA kept is the CDR3, 51 bases in frame from the first base. CDR1 and CDR2, looked up from the germline V gene, are MGHRA and YSYEKL. V drops 3 bases and J drops 2 bases, leaving 18 bases in between. The data stem from a study of cytomegalovirus exposure and HLA in healthy donors (dated 2017 in TCRdb). Notes on the research overall: An earlier analysis of approximately 590 of the donors reported approximately 300 Gb of sequence data and some 120 million unique TCR beta sequences from some 180 million T cells. HLA typing included class I and class II loci at four-digit resolution. An early release that covered around 590 HLA-typed donors contained about 290 gigabases of sequencing data and tens of millions of unique TCR sequences. Donor age, sex, ethnicity and CMV serostatus were compiled together with the repertoire data. Of the 300 to 500 genotyped donors, more than 75% were placed in the genetic ancestry cluster associated with self-reported Caucasian donors. Roughly 5 DR-DQ haplotypes were handled as single units for association and clustering, since linkage in the cohort was strong. The study used immunosequencing to profile the T cell repertoires of approximately 630 subjects and linked those repertoires to cytomegalovirus serostatus. The later analysis used no new phenotypic data to find candidate immune exposures, relying instead on TCR beta sequences and their occurrence across donors. To predict cytomegalovirus infection status, the study brought together high-throughput TCR immunosequencing, statistical association of individual TCRs with disease status, and machine learning. Typing coverage differed by locus: A, B, C, DRB1 and DQB1 were typed in about 620-640 donors, DQA1 in 522, DPA1 in nearly 610, and DPB1 in approximately 450. In a later analysis, previously published TCR beta repertoires from 600 to 850 donors were re-analyzed and high-resolution HLA genotyping was added so that TCR occurrence patterns could be studied. Among some 400 genotyped donors of the cohort, an average of roughly 240,000 unique TCR beta nucleotide sequences were sequenced per donor, 15% to 20% of them non-productive. In an earlier analysis of a few hundred of the donors, high-throughput TCR beta sequencing was used to judge whether each TCR beta V gene segment behaved as functional or pseudogenic. The study was designed to test whether signatures of past pathogen exposure could be identified by cataloging public T cell receptors. Genome-wide SNP genotypes for about 60% of the roughly 700 donors were used in a later genetic analysis, which treated that subset as a discovery cohort. In addition to the first cohort of 500 to 850 subjects, a separate validation cohort of 130 or so different subjects was used. Every discovery cohort repertoire had been produced on one sequencing platform.

The cohort comprised 666 healthy bone marrow donors. All cohort members were sampled while nominally healthy, although unrecorded immune exposures were likely present. The donor tested CMV seronegative and was one of the 352 seronegative cohort members. Every donor gave a peripheral blood sample, and the peripheral blood mononuclear cells from that sample were used for TCR beta sequencing. Genomic DNA extraction from the blood cell samples was performed with the Qiagen DNeasy Blood Extraction Kit. On the study overall, not on this receptor specifically: Some IMGT-functional V segments, including TRBV6-2 and TRBV6-3, could not be told apart with the 87-base-pair reads, so those segments were excluded. Cytomegalovirus status was reported to be diagnosed by the classifier with high specificity and sensitivity in both the original and validation cohorts. Most TCR sequences were seen in very few donors, while some public TCRs were found in many individuals. A further reported finding was that TCR beta sequences accurately predicted the HLA-A and HLA-B alleles for most subjects in the first cohort. In a later analysis, TCR association rates were found to vary across HLA loci, with the most associated TCRs seen for DRB1 alleles and the fewest for HLA-C alleles. For the cohort, immune exposure information was limited to CMV serostatus. According to a later genetic analysis, donors in an Asian-associated ancestry cluster had fewer N-insertions in productive TCRs than the approximately 670-donor mean. An association between a missense DCLRE1C variant and V-gene and J-gene trimming of TCR beta chains was found in a later genetic analysis and replicated in an independent cohort. A few of the identified cytomegalovirus-associated TCR beta chains were confirmed in vitro to be specific for cytomegalovirus antigens. HLA typing was unavailable for some donors at each locus, so association tests used only the typed subset. Roughly uniform sequencing depth across donors was assumed in presence/absence analyses, although this assumption may not hold. In a later analysis, several top co-occurrence clusters were reported to appear linked to parvovirus B19, influenza, CMV and Epstein-Barr virus. A later analysis associated 15,000 to 20,000 TCR beta sequences with specific HLA alleles at a false discovery rate of 0.05. Correlated functional status among segregating V segments might be attributable to linkage disequilibrium, but an unknown experimental factor could not be ruled out. Most CMV-associated TCR beta chains appeared to be HLA-restricted in a later analysis, and the HLA associations seemed to be driven largely by CMV exposure. When HLA alleles, especially DR and DQ, strongly co-occurred, TCR associations were difficult to assign to individual alleles. Seventeen rarely observed V segments, including chromosome 9 orphons, were excluded from the earlier analysis of about 500 of the donors because counts were too low. The authors suggested that the approach could potentially be generalized to other disease states and immunological phenotypes. In an earlier analysis of some 540 of the donors, most TCR beta V segments appeared in productive rearrangements about 87% or about 30% of the time, broadly matching IMGT annotations. The study gave a list of around 170 TCR beta chains associated with cytomegalovirus. A cluster of highly shared sequence variants was judged likely to represent a technical artifact of the sequencing pipeline. In a later analysis, HLA-associated TCR beta chains showed more clonal expansion and lower generation probabilities than non-associated chains that were equally common. The cohort was sequenced for TCR beta chains only, and without alpha or paired-chain data the features that could be detected were limited.

The method behind the library was the immunoSEQ multiplex PCR assay. For the multiplex PCR, a mixture combining 60 forward primers for TCR Vbeta segments and 13 reverse primers for TCR Jbeta segments was used. The CDR3 region of rearranged TCR beta genes was amplified from genomic DNA with a multiplex PCR assay. On the Illumina HiSeq System, the amplified TCR beta libraries were sequenced as 87-base-pair reads. The authors processed their data as follows. A later analysis counted tens of millions of unique TCR beta chains across the 550 to 750 repertoires, and 9 million to 14 million of these chains were shared by at least two donors. Raw reads were error-corrected and collapsed into unique sequences by a nearest-neighbor algorithm in which closely related sequences were merged to remove PCR and sequencing errors. To assign V, D and J gene segments, CDR3 sequences were aligned to IMGT reference sequences. Each retained sequence needed at least a six-nucleotide match to both a V gene segment and a J gene segment. Rearrangements were called productive when the CDR3 lacked stop codons and stayed in frame with V and J; all others were non-productive. Following IMGT convention, CDR3 was defined as the stretch from the second conserved V-encoded cysteine up to the conserved J-encoded phenylalanine. The earlier analysis of about 560 of the donors excluded any sequence lacking an unambiguous match to a single V gene segment. An earlier analysis of 587 of the donors called V segments functional above 56.7% productive rearrangements and segregating when the between-donor standard deviation exceeded 5%. A statistical classification framework was built for diagnosing cytomegalovirus status from the catalog of TCR beta chain sequences. In a later analysis, V and J genes were assigned by comparing TCR nucleotide sequences against IMGT/GENE-DB human TR gene sequences. The TCRdist pipeline was used in a later analysis to assign CDR3 sequences and most-parsimonious VDJ recombination scenarios. In a later analysis, every TCR beta chain was defined by the combination of its CDR3 amino acid sequence and its V-gene family, and reads without a unique V-gene family were dropped. To address suspected cross-contamination and a sequencing artifact, a later analysis removed 450 to 700 highly shared, low-generation-probability nucleotide sequences. A later analysis calculated a clonal expansion index for each public chain from normalized within-repertoire ranks of inferred template counts. Generation probabilities in a later analysis came from a VDJ recombination model fitted to out-of-frame rearrangements, and those results were checked against IGoR. A later analysis scored TCR-TCR, TCR-HLA and TCR-CMV co-occurrence with hypergeometric tests, applying a repertoire-size bias correction to TCR pairs. A later analysis estimated false discovery rates by permuting HLA or CMV assignments 20 times. In a later analysis, co-occurring TCRs were grouped using DBSCAN, with TCRdist sequence similarity added in when clustering inside HLA-allele-positive subsets. Co-occurrence clustering excluded repertoires with fewer than 30,000 or more than 120,000 public chains, plus five with anomalous nucleotide sharing. Held by TCRdb, this immuneACCESS table contains in-frame sequences only and omits some clones. Under half of the omission traces to an unresolved V gene where checked; the cause of the rest is unknown. The V and J calls and clone size were taken over from that table, and D and trimming were inferred from the DNA. Within this sample are some 190,000 clones, with about 83% of them counted one time only. Roughly 2.7% of the sample is held by the ten biggest clonotypes.

Recombination joined TRBV4-1 with TRBJ2-3; perhaps TRBD1 is the D gene, with 5 bases matching. The TCR was taken from a female donor in good health and CMV-seronegative. Sequenced: PBMCs. The DNA reads as follows: TGCGCCAGCAGCCAGGGGCGGCTGGGGTCCTACACAGATACGCAGTATTTT. Translated, it reads CASSQGRLGSYTDTQYF.